This T cell receptor (beta chain) comes out of a study of type 1 and type 2 diabetes patients. Each diabetic donor fulfilled classification criteria for either type 1 or type 2. There are a few counts of this clonotype. Its antigen is unknown. General study results and limits: Type 1 diabetes repertoires were significantly less diverse than type 2 diabetes ones. Type 2 diabetes patients had few highly-expanded CD4+ clones, median one.

Unmatched junction bases numbered 2, after V lost 0 bases and J lost 3 bases. This CDR3 has 15 residues. Germline assignment: CDR1 SGHTA and CDR2 FQGTGA. Amplification started from genomic DNA. The TCR beta CDR3 region was amplified using 30 forward and 13 reverse primers. TCRdb itself ran the multiplex PCR reads through MiXCR, one entry per CDR3 protein. The sample consists of about 270,000 distinct CDR3 sequences, more than 45% of them appearing once. The sequence was collected from a man between 18 and 35 years old with type 2 diabetes. Sequenced: peripheral blood mononuclear cells (PBMCs). The chain uses TRBV7-3 and TRBJ2-7, with 10 bases that match TRBD2. This CDR3 reads CASSLTRLAGYEQYF. The CDR3 region has the DNA TGTGCCAGCAGCTTAACCCGACTAGCGGGCTACGAGCAGTACTTC.